These 25 T cell receptor beta chains came from one sample sequenced in a study of OX40 agonist ivuxolimab in advanced cancers. TCRdb's copy holds only in-frame clones and misses some; the assay was immunoSEQ multiplex PCR. The repertoire holds approximately 32,000 clones, with roughly 87% as singletons. The source material was CD4+ or CD8+ T cells sorted from blood, sampled in a trial of the OX40 agonist ivuxolimab. The receptors come from an adult with an advanced solid tumor such as melanoma, head and neck, liver or kidney cancer.

Worth noting for this clone: One end of the junction does not line up with germline, which may come from a read error. J is TRBJ2-7 and V is TRBV7-7, with D perhaps matching TRBD1 (6 bases). Germline CDR1 and CDR2: SSHAT and FNYEAQ (reference sequence). The length of the CDR3 is 15 residues. The DNA of the CDR3 is TGTGCTAGCAGCCCTAGTTCACAGGGTTTCGGCGAGCAGTACTTC. It encodes CASSPSSQGFGEQYF.

CDR3 loop: CASSLGQGGEPQHF. The CDR3, as DNA: TGTGCCAGCAGTTTAGGCCAGGGAGGTGAGCCCCAGCATTTT. The V call is TRBV28, the J call TRBJ1-5, with a tentative D call TRBD1 (5 bases). Trimming removed 2 bases at V and 8 bases at J, with 13 bases between. The CDR3 extends over 14 amino acids. Per germline, CDR1 MDHEN and CDR2 SYDVKM.

Only one count was recorded for this clone. The gene calls are TRBV5-1 and TRBJ2-5, with 7 bases identical to TRBD2. CDR3 length: 14 residues. V gave up 2 bases and J gave up 5 bases; unmatched junction bases: 6. Germline CDR1 reads SGHRS; CDR2 reads YFSETQ. The CDR3 sequence is CASSFLAEGETQYF. The CDR3, as DNA: TGCGCCAGCAGCTTCCTAGCGGAGGGGGAGACCCAGTACTTC.

The rearrangement links TRBV7-8 to TRBJ2-1; no clear D. The CDR3 runs to 14 residues. Trimming took off 5 bases at V and 9 bases at J, with 17 bases between the two ends. The V gene's germline CDR1 is SGHVS and CDR2 FQNEAQ. DNA of the CDR3: TGTGCCAGCAGCGCCCCGCTGAGTGGCGGTGAGCAGTTCTTC. Protein product: CASSAPLSGGEQFF.

The chain carries TRBV7-3 and TRBJ1-1; 7 bases are a match to TRBD1. The CDR3 extends over 14 amino acids. V trimming: 4 bases; J trimming: 6 bases; junction bases outside the gene matches: 8. Germline CDR1 is SGHTA and CDR2 is FQGTGA. CDR3 residues: CASSSGQGGAEAFF. In nucleotides, the CDR3 is TGTGCCAGCAGCTCCGGGCAGGGGGGAGCTGAAGCTTTCTTT.

This clone was observed once. The V and J genes are TRBV7-3 and TRBJ2-3; D remains ambiguous. This CDR3 is 13 amino acids long. The V gene lost 5 bases and the J gene lost 2 bases, with 8 bases spanning the gap. CDR1 is SGHTA and CDR2 is FQGTGA in the germline V gene. For the CDR3, the DNA is TGTGCCAGCAGCGGTCAGAACACAGATACGCAGTATTTT. It specifies CASSGQNTDTQYF.

The chain recombines TRBV28 with TRBJ2-7, with D uncertain. Germline values: CDR1 MDHEN, CDR2 SYDVKM. V lost 6 bases and J lost 3, with 12 bases in between. The CDR3 contains 13 residues. The CDR3 coding sequence is TGTGCCAGCAGCCCTGGGCTAGGCTACGAGCAGTACTTC. Translating it yields CASSPGLGYEQYF. Complete variable domain (other parts from reference TRBV28 and TRBJ2-7): DVKVTQSSRYLVKRTGEKVFLECVQDMDHENMFWYRQDPGLGLRLIYFSYDVKMKEKGDIPEGYSVSREKKERFSLILESASTNQTSMYLCASSPGLGYEQYFGPGTRLTVT.

A few counts support this clone. The rearrangement uses TRBV9 and TRBJ2-1; 7 bases map to TRBD2. V lost 0 bases and J lost 7; bases outside the gene matches: 22. This CDR3 is 20 amino acids long. The germline CDR1 and CDR2 sequences are SGDLS and YYNGEE. This chain's CDR3 is CASSVGDARSRGGPRNEQFF. DNA for the CDR3: TGTGCCAGCAGCGTAGGGGACGCCCGGTCCCGGGGAGGGCCTCGGAATGAGCAGTTCTTC.

The count of this clone is one. This chain links TRBV5-1 with TRBJ2-3, with no clear D. Per germline, CDR1 SGHRS and CDR2 YFSETQ. V lost 1 base and J lost 1, with 13 bases in between. The CDR3 has 16 residues. The CDR3 region is CASSLFGQRGTDTQYF. The CDR3 bases are TGCGCCAGCAGCTTGTTTGGCCAGCGCGGCACAGATACGCAGTATTTT.

V and J are TRBV9 and TRBJ2-3; no firm D call. The CDR3 runs to 12 residues. Trimming took 0 bases from V and 3 from J, leaving 2 bases between them. Germline-derived CDR1 and CDR2 are SGDLS and YYNGEE. The CDR3 coding sequence is TGTGCCAGCAGCGTAGGGACAGATACGCAGTATTTT. It encodes CASSVGTDTQYF.

The chain carries TRBV13 and TRBJ1-4; D might be TRBD1 (5 bases). The CDR3 sequence is 21 residues long. V dropped 3 bases and J dropped 0 bases, with 26 bases sitting between them. Per germline, CDR1 PRHDT and CDR2 FYEKMQ (reference sequence). The CDR3 DNA reads TGTGCCAGCAGCTTTAATAATAAAGGGCGAGACAGCATTGCAACTAATGAAAAACTGTTTTTT. Protein product: CASSFNNKGRDSIATNEKLFF.

The rearrangement links TRBV6-1 to TRBJ2-7; D remains unclear. V was shortened by 6 bases and J by 6 bases, with 18 bases between the two germline ends. Germline assignment: CDR1 MNHNS and CDR2 SASEGT. This CDR3 has 14 residues. This CDR3 is CASRASLLLGEQYF. The CDR3 region has the DNA TGTGCCAGCAGGGCTTCTCTCCTCCTCGGCGAGCAGTACTTC.

The rearrangement joins TRBV7-9 to TRBJ2-1, with D perhaps given as TRBD1 or TRBD2 (7 bases each). Trimming removed 3 bases at V and 7 bases at J, with 19 bases between. Per the germline V gene, CDR1 is SEHNR and CDR2 is FQNEAQ (reference sequence). CDR3 length: 16 amino acids. The DNA for the CDR3 is TGTGCCAGCAGCTTTCAGGGGGGGAGTCGGATTAATGAGCAGTTCTTC. Protein: CASSFQGGSRINEQFF.

This clone was counted between two and nine times. The V and J genes are TRBV11-3 and TRBJ1-5; D not certain. Germline lookup yields CDR1 SGHNT and CDR2 YENEEA. The CDR3 totals 11 residues. Trimming removed 3 bases at V and 6 bases at J, with 3 bases between. CDR3 DNA sequence: TGTGCCAGCAGCTTGGGTCAGCCCCAGCATTTT. It translates to CASSLGQPQHF.

The chain uses TRBV7-8 and TRBJ2-1; D may be TRBD2 (6 bases). Trimming took off 1 base at V and 9 bases at J, with 13 bases between the two ends. Germline V gene data show CDR1 as SGHVS and CDR2 as FQNEAQ. The CDR3 is made up of 14 amino acids. The CDR3 DNA follows: TGTGCCAGCAGCTTAGGGGTTCAGGGAGGTGAGCAGTTCTTC. Protein: CASSLGVQGGEQFF.

The table lists this clone with a few counts. The J gene is TRBJ1-5, the V gene TRBV11-2; 8 bases are a match to TRBD1. This CDR3 has 13 residues. Germline V gives CDR1 SGHAT, CDR2 FQNNGV. V gave up 1 base and J gave up 7 bases; unmatched junction bases: 0. CDR3 residues: CASSLGDRQPQHF. CDR3 nucleotides: TGTGCCAGCAGCTTAGGGGACAGGCAGCCCCAGCATTTT.

The V call is TRBV5-1, the J call TRBJ2-2; D possibly corresponds to TRBD2 (5 bases). V was pared by 0 bases and J by 6 bases, with 12 bases between. The germline V gene encodes CDR1 SGHRS and CDR2 YFSETQ. The CDR3 runs to 15 residues. CDR3 protein: CASSLEPNSAGELFF. The CDR3, as DNA: TGCGCCAGCAGCTTGGAGCCGAATAGCGCCGGGGAGCTGTTTTTT.

The genes are TRBV21-1 and TRBJ2-7; TRBD1 is taken as the D call from the table, unchecked against the DNA. TRBV21-1 is recorded as a pseudogene. The CDR3 is 14 residues long. The CDR3 is CASTTRGQSCEQYF. The CDR3 DNA reads TGTGCCAGCACAACGAGGGGACAGTCTTGCGAGCAGTACTTC.

This chain joins TRBV5-4 and TRBJ2-3; D is perhaps TRBD2 (5 bases). The CDR3 loop spans 17 amino acids. From germline, CDR1 is SGHNT and CDR2 YYREEE (reference sequence). Between the trimmed V and J ends, which lost 2 bases and 4 bases, there was a span of 20 bases. The CDR3 coding sequence is TGTGCCAGCAGCTTCGCACTGACTAAATCGGGCGCAGATACGCAGTATTTT. It is translated as CASSFALTKSGADTQYF.

The CDR3 reads CASSLPGLVAKNIQYF. The CDR3 bases are TGTGCCAGCAGTTTGCCAGGGCTGGTAGCCAAAAACATTCAGTACTTC. The J gene is TRBJ2-4, the V gene TRBV27; D might be TRBD1 (5 bases). This CDR3 comprises 16 residues. Per the germline V gene, CDR1 is MNHEY and CDR2 is SMNVEV (reference sequence). Trimming left V 3 bases short and J 0 bases short, with 12 bases between.

This chain joins TRBV9 and TRBJ1-1; D gene uncertain. This CDR3 has 13 residues. CDR1 is SGDLS, CDR2 YYNGEE, per germline. Trimming left V 0 bases short and J 3 bases short, with 6 bases between. The CDR3 is CASSVEKHTEAFF. The DNA for the CDR3 is TGTGCCAGCAGCGTAGAAAAGCACACTGAAGCTTTCTTT.

The rearrangement uses TRBV20-1 and TRBJ1-2; tentatively, D is TRBD1 (5 bases). This CDR3 comprises 11 residues. In germline, CDR1 is DFQATT, CDR2 SNEGSKA (reference sequence). The DNA of the CDR3 is TGCGCCGCAGGGACTTACTATGGCTACACCTTC. Its translation: CAAGTYYGYTF.

The CDR3 reads CASTKTGNSNQPQHF. The CDR3 DNA follows: TGTGCCAGTACCAAGACAGGGAATAGCAATCAGCCCCAGCATTTT. V gene TRBV19 combines with J gene TRBJ1-5, with 7 bases aligning to TRBD1. V shed 7 bases, J shed 0 bases, and the junction held 6 bases outside the gene matches. Germline loops: CDR1 LNHDA, CDR2 SQIVND (reference sequence). The CDR3 is made up of 15 amino acids.

The V and J genes are TRBV7-2 and TRBJ2-1; the D gene is possibly TRBD2 (6 bases). This CDR3 contains 14 residues. CDR1 is SGHTA, CDR2 FQGNSA, per germline. V was pared by 8 bases and J by 5 bases, with 16 bases between. CDR3 DNA sequence: TGTGCCAGCCGAACGGGGGTCTACGACAATGAGCAGTTCTTC. Encoded protein: CASRTGVYDNEQFF.

The V gene is TRBV5-4, the J gene TRBJ1-3; 9 nucleotides agree with TRBD1. The CDR3 loop spans 16 amino acids. Germline CDR1 reads SGHNT; CDR2 reads YYREEE (reference sequence). V shed 4 bases, J shed 1 base, and the junction held 6 bases outside the gene matches. CDR3 nucleotides: TGTGCCAGCAGCCCGGGACAGGGTGGTTCTGGAAACACCATATATTTT. Encoded protein: CASSPGQGGSGNTIYF.